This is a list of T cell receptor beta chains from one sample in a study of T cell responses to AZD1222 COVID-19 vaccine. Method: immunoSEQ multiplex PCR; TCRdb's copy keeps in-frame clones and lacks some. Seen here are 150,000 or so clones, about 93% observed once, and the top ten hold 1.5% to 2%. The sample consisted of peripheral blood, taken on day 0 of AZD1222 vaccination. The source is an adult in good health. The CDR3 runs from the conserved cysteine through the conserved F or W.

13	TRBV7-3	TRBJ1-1	CASSFSQGTEAFF
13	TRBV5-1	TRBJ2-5	CASSFTRQETQYF
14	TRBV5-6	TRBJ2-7	CASSFGQDTYEQYF
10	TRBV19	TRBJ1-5	CASPVRPQHF
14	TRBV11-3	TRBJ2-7	CASSTGDRAYEQYF
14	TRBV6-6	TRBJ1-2	CASSETGDYYGYTF
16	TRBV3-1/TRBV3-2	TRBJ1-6	CASSQEIDRYNSPLHF
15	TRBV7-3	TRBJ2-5	CASSFQGAPAETQYF
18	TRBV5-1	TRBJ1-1	CASSPSGEGAWVGTEAFF
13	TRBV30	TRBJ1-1	CAAVTGSNTEAFF
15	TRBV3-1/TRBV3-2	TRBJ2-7	CASSQDLQTFREQYF
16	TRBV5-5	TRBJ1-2	CASSSRDRAPFYGYTF
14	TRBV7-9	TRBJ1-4	CASSPGAGYEKLFF
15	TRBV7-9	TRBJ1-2	CASSLVGAGGYGYTF
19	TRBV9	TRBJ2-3	CASSVDETSGLSQGDTQYF
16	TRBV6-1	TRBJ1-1	CASRDQGRGMNTEAFF
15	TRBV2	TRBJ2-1	CASSASSGAFNEQFF
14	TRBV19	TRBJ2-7	CASSIRGYAHEQYF
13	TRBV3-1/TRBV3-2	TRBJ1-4	CASSGRGSEKLFF
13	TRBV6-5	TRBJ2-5	CASSYGGFETQYF
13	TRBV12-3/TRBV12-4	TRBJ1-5	CASSFSSNQPQHF
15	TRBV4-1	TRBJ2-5	CASSPFSGGQETQYF
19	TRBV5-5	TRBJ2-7	CASSLHLGLAGGDDYEQYF
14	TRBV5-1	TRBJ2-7	CASSSGQLFYEQYF
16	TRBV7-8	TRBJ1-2	CASSLAGRAEGYGYTF
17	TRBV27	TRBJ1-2	CASSALGQGRIYYGYTF
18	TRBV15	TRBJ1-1	CATSRDRLGLLGDTEAFF
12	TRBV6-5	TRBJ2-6	CASAQGPNVLTF
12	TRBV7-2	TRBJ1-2	CASSAQTYGYTF
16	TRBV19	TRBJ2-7	CASSLRQRGTSYEQYF
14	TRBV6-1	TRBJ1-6	CASSESTDNSPLHF
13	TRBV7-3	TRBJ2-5	CASSTGVGETQYF
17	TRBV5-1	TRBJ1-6	CASSLAETGDYNSPLHF
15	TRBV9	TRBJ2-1	CASSVDSGSYNEQFF
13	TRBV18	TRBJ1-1	CASSPGFNFEAFF
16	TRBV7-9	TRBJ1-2	CASSSTPGKRGYGYTF
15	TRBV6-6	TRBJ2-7	CASSTGQTTQEKQYF
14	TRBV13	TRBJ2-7	CASSSRDGSYEQYF
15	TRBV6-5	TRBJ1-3	CASSREGRSGNTIYF
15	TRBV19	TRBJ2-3	CASSIAGPSTDTQYF
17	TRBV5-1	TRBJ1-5	CASSLEGGAIGNQPQHF
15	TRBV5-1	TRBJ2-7	CASSLRSGDHDEQYF
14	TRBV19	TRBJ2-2	CASSIEGAPGELFF
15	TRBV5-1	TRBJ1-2	CASSYTGTGNVGYTF
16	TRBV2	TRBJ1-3	CASSEQGARSGNTIYF
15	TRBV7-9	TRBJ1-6	CASSPRARGNSPLHF
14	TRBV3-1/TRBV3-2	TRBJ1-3	CASSGVSSGNTIYF
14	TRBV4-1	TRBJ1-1	CASSQAGGNTEAFF
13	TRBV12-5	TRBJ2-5	CASGGGPQETQYF
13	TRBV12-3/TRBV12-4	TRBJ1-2	CASSFEGSRGYTF
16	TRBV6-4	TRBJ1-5	CASSDSGLRRGQPQHF
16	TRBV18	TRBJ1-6	CASSPRQGEYNSPLHF